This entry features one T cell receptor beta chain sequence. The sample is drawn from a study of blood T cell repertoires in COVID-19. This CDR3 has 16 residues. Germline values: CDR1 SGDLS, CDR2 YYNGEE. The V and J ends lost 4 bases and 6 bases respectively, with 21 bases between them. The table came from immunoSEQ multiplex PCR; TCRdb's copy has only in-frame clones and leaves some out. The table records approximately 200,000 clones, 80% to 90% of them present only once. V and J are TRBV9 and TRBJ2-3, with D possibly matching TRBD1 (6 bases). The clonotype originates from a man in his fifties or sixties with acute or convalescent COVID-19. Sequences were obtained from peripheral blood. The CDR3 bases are TGTGCCAGCAGCCCACAGGGTTTGAAACTCAGTGATACGCAGTATTTT. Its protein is CASSPQGLKLSDTQYF. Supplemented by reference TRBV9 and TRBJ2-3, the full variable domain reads DSGVTQTPKHLITATGQRVTLRCSPRSGDLSVYWYQQSLDQGLQFLIQYYNGEERAKGNILERFSAQQFPDLHSELNLSSLELGDSALYFCASSPQGLKLSDTQYFGPGTRLTVL.